Listed below are T cell receptor beta chains from one sample, sequenced in a study of response to subunit inactivated influenza vaccine. TCRdb ran MiXCR on the RT-PCR reads and lists one entry per CDR3 protein. Of 650,000 or so distinct CDR3 sequences listed, around 15% were seen once; the top ten hold 7.5% to 9%. The sample was PBMCs from blood, taken less than 15 days before vaccination. The receptors derive from a man aged 50-60 years who received an inactivated influenza vaccine. Each CDR3 is given with its conserved first and last residue. The D gene is left open where the match is weak. Expanded clones get a size class; other rows say once, few or many, or leave the size out.

j_gene	abundance	d_gene	v_gene	CDR3nt	CDR3aa
TRBJ2-5	few	TRBD2	TRBV4-1	TGCGCCAGCAGCCCCTGGACTAGCCCATTTAGGGAGACCCAGTACTTC	CASSPWTSPFRETQYF
TRBJ1-1	-	TRBD1	TRBV4-3	TGCGCCAGCAGCCAAGAAAAAACAGGGGGCGCGACTGAAGCTTTCTTT	CASSQEKTGGATEAFF
TRBJ2-6	-	-	TRBV6-2/TRBV6-3	TGTGCCTGCCGGGGTAATGGGGCCAACGTCCTGACTTTC	CACRGNGANVLTF
TRBJ2-2	few	TRBD2	TRBV3-1	TGTGCCAGCAGCCCCACGGGGGGTGGCGGGGAGCTGTTTTTT	CASSPTGGGGELFF
TRBJ2-5	-	-	TRBV12-3/TRBV12-4	TGTGCCAGCAGTAGCACAGGGATGGAGACCCAGTACTTC	CASSSTGMETQYF
TRBJ1-2	few	-	TRBV12-3/TRBV12-4	TGTGCCAGCACCCTTGGGGCCAGGGCGGCTGGCTACACCTTC	CASTLGARAAGYTF
TRBJ1-2	few	-	TRBV5-6	TGTGCCAGCAGCAAAAAACGGGGTGGCGATGGCTACACCTTC	CASSKKRGGDGYTF
TRBJ1-1	few	TRBD1	TRBV5-1	TGCGCCAGCAGCGTGACAGGGGCGAATGAAGCTTTCTTT	CASSVTGANEAFF
TRBJ2-2	many	TRBD1	TRBV28	TGTGCCAGCAGTGCATTGGGACAGGTGAACACCGGGGAGCTGTTTTTT	CASSALGQVNTGELFF
TRBJ2-7	-	TRBD2	TRBV27	TGTGCCAGCAGTTTCTTTGGACTGGAGCGGGGGTACGAGCAGTACTTC	CASSFFGLERGYEQYF
TRBJ2-1	-	TRBD2	TRBV7-3	TGTGCCAGCAGCTTAGGTCCCAAAAGCGGGAGGGCCGTTTCCTACAATGAGCAGTTCTTC	CASSLGPKSGRAVSYNEQFF
TRBJ1-6	-	-	TRBV20-1	TGCAGTGCTAGTTCAGGGGCAGGGAGCTCCTATAATTCACCCCTCCACTTT	CSASSGAGSSYNSPLHF